This TCR beta chain was obtained from a study of response to subunit inactivated influenza vaccine. Findings and caveats of the study: Each seasonal influenza vaccination recruits few new T cells, the authors suggested.

There are many counts of this clonotype. The antigen remains unidentified. The V end lost 4 bases, the J end lost 2 bases, and 12 bases lay between the germline ends. Germline V gene sequence: CDR1 MGHRA, CDR2 YSYEKL. CDR3 length equals 15 residues. TCRdb re-called the RT-PCR reads with MiXCR, one entry per CDR3 protein. The repertoire holds 650,000 to 800,000 distinct CDR3 sequences, with over 11% as singletons. Sequenced here: PBMCs from blood, sampled around 15 days before vaccination. The TCR comes from a man in his fifties or sixties who received an inactivated influenza vaccine. The rearrangement uses TRBV4-1 and TRBJ1-5; maybe TRBD1 (6 bases). The CDR3 is CASSLYREGNQPQHF. DNA for the CDR3: TGCGCCAGCAGCCTTTACAGGGAGGGCAATCAGCCCCAGCATTTT.